This T cell receptor (beta chain) appears in the sequencing data of a study of blood T cell repertoires in COVID-19. Study background: T cells, B-cell-depleted T cells, or PBMCs supplied cDNA or gDNA.

In the original workflow: It was from reference gene primer amplification that nucleated cell counts were estimated. Produced via immunoSEQ multiplex PCR; TCRdb's table is partial and in-frame only. Clone size and the V and J calls come from that table; the DNA yielded D and trimming. The sample contains fewer than 95,000 clones, 70% to 85% of which appear only once. Sequenced input: peripheral blood. The sequence derives from a human donor in a cohort sampled during active COVID-19.

The CDR3 DNA reads as TGTGCCAGCAGCGAACAGGGAAGGCCCCAGCATTTT. As protein: CASSEQGRPQHF. This chain connects TRBV6-2 or TRBV6-3 to TRBJ1-5; TRBD1 might be the D (6 bases). The CDR3 has 12 amino acids. CDR1 is MNHEY, CDR2 SVGEGT, per germline. The germline V and J ends were trimmed by 6 bases and 9 bases, with 12 bases remaining between them.